This T cell receptor (beta chain) is from a study of CD8 T cells in Susac syndrome. The authors sequenced TCR beta from blood CD8+ and CD4+ T cells. Findings and limits, study-wide: By the study's own acknowledgment, its TCR sequencing and HLA analysis included relatively few individuals.

Trimming removed 0 bases at V and 4 bases at J, with 14 bases between. The CDR3 length is 16 residues. Germline CDR1 SGHRS, CDR2 YFSETQ. With random hexamers, reverse transcription was performed on about 0.5 to 1 ug of RNA. TCR beta CDR3 was amplified by immunoSEQ multiplex PCR. This amplification extended across 54 Vbeta and 13 Jbeta segments. TCRdb passed the immunoSEQ multiplex PCR reads through MiXCR, listing each CDR3 protein once. The data show a few hundred thousand distinct CDR3 sequences, 85% seen once. As regards this clonotype: What it binds is not known.

The genes are TRBV5-1 and TRBJ2-1, with a tentative D call TRBD2 (6 bases). The sequencing input was CD8+ T cells from PBMCs. This receptor was identified in a human donor with multiple sclerosis. The CDR3 sequence is CASSLGEQAGYNEQFF. DNA for the CDR3: TGCGCCAGCAGCTTGGGAGAACAGGCGGGGTACAATGAGCAGTTCTTC.